The present T cell receptor beta chain was sequenced within a study of blood T cells in healthy people across ages. A second PCR of roughly 7 to 11 cycles used a sample-barcoded 5' primer and a J-beta primer mix. Carrying 12 random nucleotides, a template-switch adaptor labeled each individual cDNA molecule. Individual samples furnished no less than 2.5 million CDR3-containing paired-end reads apiece. Via MiXCR, TCRdb re-called the 5' RACE reads, giving one row per CDR3 protein. The table has 1.5 million to 2 million distinct CDR3 sequences, 28% seen once. This clonotype came up a few times. The antigen remains undetermined. Findings and caveats of the study: A roughly linear fall in TCR beta diversity per million T cells was seen with increasing age.

Extracted total RNA amounted to at least 5.5 micrograms for each sample. The sequencing input was blood. The source is a woman aged 25-40 years in good health.

The chain's CDR3 is CASSYTRRGTEAFF. The DNA for the CDR3 is TGTGCCAGCAGTTACACCCGGCGCGGCACTGAAGCTTTCTTT. V and J are TRBV6-2 or TRBV6-3 and TRBJ1-1; unclear D gene. Germline CDR1 MNHEY, CDR2 SVGEGT. V was pared by 2 bases and J by 4 bases, with 11 bases between. This CDR3 contains 14 residues.